This T cell receptor (beta chain) appears in the sequencing data of a study of CD8+ T cells in alopecia areata. Reverse transcription of extracted RNA yielded cDNA, which provided the sequencing template. TCRdb keeps only in-frame clones here, not all; method: immunoSEQ multiplex PCR. The sample includes about 150,000 clones, more than 75% seen only once; the top ten take more than 12%. V dropped 1 base and J dropped 2; count of bases not matched to a gene: 3. The CDR3 sequence is 15 residues long. Germline CDR1 and CDR2: SGHRS and YFSETQ. The V call is TRBV5-1, the J call TRBJ2-1; 7 nucleotides agree with TRBD1. This TCR was sampled from a human donor with alopecia areata. This sample comprised CD8+ T cells sorted from blood, obtained at week 0. The CDR3 DNA follows: TGCGCCAGCAGCTTGTGGCAGGGGGCCTACAATGAGCAGTTCTTC. It codes for CASSLWQGAYNEQFF.